One TCR beta chain is described in this entry. Vbeta (60) and Jbeta (13) primers were used in the PCR. The method was immunoSEQ multiplex PCR; TCRdb's version includes in-frame clones alone and lacks a portion of them. In the table there are roughly 200,000 clones, around 73% of which are singletons. This CDR3 comprises 17 residues. Germline lookup yields CDR1 SGHTA and CDR2 FQGTGA. Deletions cut 1 base from V and 0 bases from J, with 13 bases between. The record originates from a study of cytomegalovirus exposure and HLA in healthy donors. This sequence originates from a woman in her thirties in good health and CMV-seropositive. The source material was PBMCs. This sequence joins TRBV7-3 and TRBJ2-1; possibly TRBD2 for D (7 bases). The CDR3 bases are TGTGCCAGCAGCTTAAAGGGGGGGGGATTCTCCTACAATGAGCAGTTCTTC. It yields the protein CASSLKGGGFSYNEQFF.